What follows describes a single T cell receptor beta chain. V was cut by 2 bases and J by 0 bases, with 9 bases left in between. This CDR3 region has 15 residues. Germline CDR1 reads MNHNS; CDR2 reads SASEGT. Produced via immunoSEQ multiplex PCR; TCRdb's table is partial and in-frame only. The repertoire holds 300,000 to 400,000 clones, about 92% seen once, with 3.9% in the top ten. The data are from a study of Ad26.COV2.S vaccination and SARS-CoV-2 variants. V and J are TRBV6-1 and TRBJ2-3; tentative D call: TRBD2 (6 bases). The source is a human donor who had recovered from COVID-19. The material sequenced was peripheral blood, taken after recovery from COVID-19. The CDR3 protein is CASSERLASTDTQYF. The CDR3 DNA sequence: TGTGCCAGCAGTGAACGGCTAGCGAGCACAGATACGCAGTATTTT.